These T cell receptor beta chains were read from a single sample in a study of T cell responses to AZD1222 COVID-19 vaccine. Using immunoSEQ multiplex PCR, the repertoire was profiled, and TCRdb retains in-frame clones only, with some absent. The sample carries 150,000 or so clones, roughly nine tenths recorded once. Specimen: peripheral blood, collected on day 0 of AZD1222 vaccination. The receptors stem from an adult in good health. The CDR3 runs from the conserved cysteine through the conserved F or W. D genes are given only for firm matches. Not all rows give a size; the values are once, few, many and, for expanded clones, a class.

.,TRBV19,14,TRBD1,TRBJ1-6,CASQGTGDNSPLHF,TGTGCCAGCCAAGGGACAGGGGACAATTCACCCCTCCACTTT
.,TRBV12-5,13,.,TRBJ1-2,CASARGANYGYTF,TGTGCTAGTGCTCGGGGGGCGAACTATGGCTACACCTTC
.,TRBV2,15,TRBD1,TRBJ1-2,CASSEMGQRNYGYTF,TGTGCCAGCAGTGAAATGGGACAGAGGAACTATGGCTACACCTTC
.,TRBV7-9,14,.,TRBJ1-5,CASSLGAGNQPQHF,TGTGCCAGCAGCTTAGGGGCAGGTAATCAGCCCCAGCATTTT
.,TRBV2,14,TRBD1,TRBJ2-7,CASSVLGQGHEQYF,TGTGCCAGCAGTGTGTTAGGACAGGGCCACGAGCAGTACTTC
.,TRBV15,14,.,TRBJ2-7,CATSRDQGTYEQYF,TGTGCCACCAGCAGAGATCAGGGGACCTACGAGCAGTACTTC
.,TRBV12-5,16,.,TRBJ2-5,CASGRGLQGQAETQYF,TGTGCTAGTGGCCGGGGTCTACAGGGCCAGGCAGAGACCCAGTACTTC
.,TRBV19,18,TRBD2,TRBJ2-5,CASSPGLAGGWAQETQYF,TGTGCCAGTAGCCCGGGACTAGCGGGAGGTTGGGCCCAAGAGACCCAGTACTTC
.,TRBV29-1,13,TRBD1,TRBJ1-2,CSVRDRGPVGYTF,TGCAGCGTTAGGGACAGGGGGCCGGTGGGCTACACCTTC
.,TRBV12-3/TRBV12-4,13,.,TRBJ1-6,CASSLGVFTPLHF,TGTGCCAGCAGTCTCGGCGTCTTTACACCCCTCCACTTT
.,TRBV12-3/TRBV12-4,12,.,TRBJ2-1,CASRRAFNEQFF,TGTGCCAGCCGCCGGGCCTTCAATGAGCAGTTCTTC
.,TRBV7-8,17,TRBD2,TRBJ2-2,CASSLAAGGSVLGELFF,TGTGCCAGCAGCTTGGCCGCGGGAGGATCGGTCCTCGGGGAGCTGTTTTTT
.,TRBV20-1,15,.,TRBJ1-6,CSASALGALDSPLHF,TGCAGTGCTAGTGCCCTTGGGGCGCTTGATTCACCCCTCCACTTT
.,TRBV19,15,.,TRBJ1-5,CASSILGYGNQPQHF,TGTGCCAGTAGTATTCTTGGTTACGGCAATCAGCCCCAGCATTTT
.,TRBV7-8,17,.,TRBJ1-5,CASSPPLAGHINQPQHF,TGTGCCAGCAGCCCCCCTCTAGCCGGACATATCAATCAGCCCCAGCATTTT
.,TRBV6-1,19,TRBD1,TRBJ1-1,CASSEGQGGRGLLLTEAFF,TGTGCCAGCAGTGAAGGACAGGGGGGAAGGGGCCTCCTACTCACTGAAGCTTTCTTT
.,TRBV4-3,14,.,TRBJ1-1,CASSQDMHNTEAFF,TGCGCCAGCAGCCAAGATATGCACAACACTGAAGCTTTCTTT
.,TRBV2,15,.,TRBJ2-7,CASSESGRGPYEQYF,TGTGCCAGCAGTGAATCGGGCAGGGGACCATACGAGCAGTACTTC
.,TRBV5-1,17,TRBD1,TRBJ2-3,CASSLSPTGGGLDTQYF,TGCGCCAGCAGCCTCTCGCCGACAGGGGGCGGACTGGATACGCAGTATTTT
.,TRBV19,14,.,TRBJ2-7,CASSPGVLSYEQYF,TGTGCCAGTAGTCCAGGGGTCCTCTCCTACGAGCAGTACTTC
.,TRBV6-5,15,TRBD2,TRBJ2-1,CASSYVSGRGNEQFF,TGTGCCAGCAGTTATGTTAGCGGGAGAGGGAATGAGCAGTTCTTC
.,TRBV7-2,18,TRBD2,TRBJ2-1,CASSLDGTSANSYNEQFF,TGTGCCAGCAGCTTAGATGGGACTAGCGCTAACTCCTACAATGAGCAGTTCTTC
once,TRBV18,17,.,TRBJ2-1,CASSPDPYPSSYNEQFF,TGTGCCAGCTCACCTGATCCTTACCCTAGCTCCTACAATGAGCAGTTCTTC
.,TRBV30,13,.,TRBJ1-1,CAWSGWGFTEAFF,TGTGCCTGGAGTGGCTGGGGTTTTACTGAAGCTTTCTTT
.,TRBV28,15,.,TRBJ2-1,CASRVRDVAYNEQFF,TGTGCCAGCAGGGTCCGGGACGTCGCCTACAATGAGCAGTTCTTC
.,TRBV4-3,16,.,TRBJ2-7,CASSQDLGNNPYEQYF,TGCGCCAGCAGCCAAGATCTTGGCAATAACCCCTACGAGCAGTACTTC
.,TRBV7-7,15,.,TRBJ1-1,CASSQYDGQSTEAFF,TGTGCCAGCAGCCAATACGACGGACAGAGCACTGAAGCTTTCTTT
once,TRBV5-4,15,.,TRBJ1-5,CASSLNGNVHQPQHF,TGTGCCAGCAGCTTGAACGGTAACGTCCATCAGCCCCAGCATTTT
.,TRBV6-2/TRBV6-3,15,.,TRBJ2-1,CASSPTRTGYNEQFF,TGTGCCAGCAGTCCGACGAGAACGGGATACAATGAGCAGTTCTTC
.,TRBV12-3/TRBV12-4,13,.,TRBJ2-1,CASRTGTAEEQFF,TGTGCCAGCAGGACCGGGACTGCCGAAGAGCAGTTCTTC
.,TRBV19,14,.,TRBJ2-1,CASSTQGLVNEQFF,TGTGCCAGTAGTACACAGGGTTTGGTGAATGAGCAGTTCTTC
.,TRBV3-1/TRBV3-2,16,.,TRBJ2-2,CASSPRLRRALGELFF,TGTGCCAGCAGTCCAAGATTGCGGAGGGCCCTCGGGGAGCTGTTTTTT
.,TRBV5-1,15,TRBD1,TRBJ2-2,CASSPGTGGTGELFF,TGCGCCAGCAGCCCGGGGACAGGGGGAACCGGGGAGCTGTTTTTT
.,TRBV18,12,.,TRBJ2-1,CASSRVANEQFF,TGTGCCAGCTCAAGAGTTGCGAATGAGCAGTTCTTC